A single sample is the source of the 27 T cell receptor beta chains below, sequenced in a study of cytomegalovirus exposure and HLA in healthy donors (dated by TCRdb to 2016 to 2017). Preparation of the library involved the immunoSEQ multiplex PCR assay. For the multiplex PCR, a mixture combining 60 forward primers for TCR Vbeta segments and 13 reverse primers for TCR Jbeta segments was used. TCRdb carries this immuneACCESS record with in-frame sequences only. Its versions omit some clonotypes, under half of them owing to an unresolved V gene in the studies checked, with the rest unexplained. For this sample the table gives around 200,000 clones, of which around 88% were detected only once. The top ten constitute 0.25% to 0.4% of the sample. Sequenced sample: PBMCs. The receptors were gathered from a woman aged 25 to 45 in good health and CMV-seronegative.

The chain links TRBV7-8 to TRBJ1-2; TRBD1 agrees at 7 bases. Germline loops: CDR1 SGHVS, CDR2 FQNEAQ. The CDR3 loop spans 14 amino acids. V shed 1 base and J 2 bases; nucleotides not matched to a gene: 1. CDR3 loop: CASSLEGANYGYTF. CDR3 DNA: TGTGCCAGCAGCTTAGAGGGGGCCAACTATGGCTACACCTTC.

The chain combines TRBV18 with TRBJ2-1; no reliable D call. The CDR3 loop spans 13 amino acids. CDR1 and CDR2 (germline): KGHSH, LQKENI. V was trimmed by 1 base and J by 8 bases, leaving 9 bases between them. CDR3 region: CASSPLFRDEQFF. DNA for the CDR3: TGTGCCAGCTCACCACTTTTCCGCGATGAGCAGTTCTTC.

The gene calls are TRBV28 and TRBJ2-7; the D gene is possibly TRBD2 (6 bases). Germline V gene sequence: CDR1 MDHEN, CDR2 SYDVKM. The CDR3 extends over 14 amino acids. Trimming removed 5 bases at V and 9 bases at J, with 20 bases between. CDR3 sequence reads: CASSLTGTQKRQYF. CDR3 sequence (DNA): TGTGCCAGCAGTCTGACCGGGACTCAAAAGAGGCAGTACTTC.

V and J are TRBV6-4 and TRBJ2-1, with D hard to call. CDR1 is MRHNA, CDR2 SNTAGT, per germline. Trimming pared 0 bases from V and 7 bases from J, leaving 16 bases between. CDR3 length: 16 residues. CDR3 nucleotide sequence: TGTGCCAGCAGTGACTCGCGGCCAGATCTTTGGAATGAGCAGTTCTTC. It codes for CASSDSRPDLWNEQFF.

The CDR3 sequence: CASRDYRGRGEKLFF. CDR3 nucleotides: TGTGCCAGCAGGGACTACAGGGGGCGCGGGGAAAAACTGTTTTTT. V and J are TRBV6-5 and TRBJ1-4; 9 positions match TRBD1. Looked up from germline, CDR1 is MNHEY and CDR2 is SVGAGI. The CDR3 spans 15 residues. V trimming: 6 bases; J trimming: 8 bases; junction bases outside the gene matches: 10.

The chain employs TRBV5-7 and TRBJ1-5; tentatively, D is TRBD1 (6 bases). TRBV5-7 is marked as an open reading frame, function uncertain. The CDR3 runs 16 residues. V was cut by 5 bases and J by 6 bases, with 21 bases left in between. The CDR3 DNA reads TGTGCCAGCAGTTGGGGGCTCAGTGGGAAGGGTCAGCCCCAGCATTTT. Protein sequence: CASSWGLSGKGQPQHF.

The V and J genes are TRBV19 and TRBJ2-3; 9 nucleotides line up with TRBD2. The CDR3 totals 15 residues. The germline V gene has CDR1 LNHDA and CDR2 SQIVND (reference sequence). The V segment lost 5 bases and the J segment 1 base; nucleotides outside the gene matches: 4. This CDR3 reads CASSLSGSGTDTQYF. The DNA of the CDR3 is TGTGCCAGTAGTCTTAGCGGGAGCGGCACAGATACGCAGTATTTT.

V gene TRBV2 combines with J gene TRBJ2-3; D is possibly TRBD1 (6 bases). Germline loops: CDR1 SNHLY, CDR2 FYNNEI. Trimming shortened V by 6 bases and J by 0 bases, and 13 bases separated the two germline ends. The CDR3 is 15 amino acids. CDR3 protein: CASRPDSPSTDTQYF. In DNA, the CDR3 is TGTGCCAGCAGGCCGGACAGCCCTAGCACAGATACGCAGTATTTT.

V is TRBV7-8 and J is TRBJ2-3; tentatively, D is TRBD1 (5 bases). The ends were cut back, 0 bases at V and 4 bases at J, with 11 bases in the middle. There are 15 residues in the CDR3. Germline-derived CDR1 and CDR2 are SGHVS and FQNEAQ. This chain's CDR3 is CASSLARWGADTQYF. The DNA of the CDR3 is TGTGCCAGCAGCTTAGCCAGGTGGGGCGCAGATACGCAGTATTTT.

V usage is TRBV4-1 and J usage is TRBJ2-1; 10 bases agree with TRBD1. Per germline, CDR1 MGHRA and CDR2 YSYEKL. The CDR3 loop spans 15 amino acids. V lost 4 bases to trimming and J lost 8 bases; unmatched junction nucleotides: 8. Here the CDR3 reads CASSRTRDRGDEQFF. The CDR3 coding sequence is TGCGCCAGCAGCCGCACCCGGGACAGGGGTGATGAGCAGTTCTTC.

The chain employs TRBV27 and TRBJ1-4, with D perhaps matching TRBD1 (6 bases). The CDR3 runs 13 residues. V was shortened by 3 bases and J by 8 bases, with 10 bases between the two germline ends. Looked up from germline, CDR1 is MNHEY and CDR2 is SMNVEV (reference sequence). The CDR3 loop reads CASSFRGGEKLFF. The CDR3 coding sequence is TGTGCCAGCAGTTTCAGGGGAGGGGAAAAACTGTTTTTT.

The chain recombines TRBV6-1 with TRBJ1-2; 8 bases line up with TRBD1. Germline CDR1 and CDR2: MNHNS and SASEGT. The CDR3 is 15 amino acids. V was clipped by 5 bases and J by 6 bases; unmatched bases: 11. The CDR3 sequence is CASSTRDRRGNGYTF. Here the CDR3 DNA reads TGTGCCAGCAGTACCCGGGACAGGAGGGGAAATGGCTACACCTTC.

This CDR3 reads CASSGTGAGTGELFF. The CDR3 bases are TGTGCCAGCTCCGGGACAGGGGCGGGCACCGGGGAGCTGTTTTTT. The V gene is TRBV6-6, the J gene TRBJ2-2; 10 bases agree with TRBD1. Per germline, CDR1 MNHNY and CDR2 SVGAGI (reference sequence). With 8 bases clipped from V and 4 bases from J, the junction kept 7 bases outside the gene matches. This CDR3 is 15 amino acids long.

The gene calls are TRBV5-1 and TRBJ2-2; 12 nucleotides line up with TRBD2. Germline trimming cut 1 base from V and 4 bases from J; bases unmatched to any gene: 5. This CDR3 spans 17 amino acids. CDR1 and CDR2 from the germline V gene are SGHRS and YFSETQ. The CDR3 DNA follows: TGCGCCAGCAGCTTGATCCTAGCGGGAGGGTCCACCGGGGAGCTGTTTTTT. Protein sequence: CASSLILAGGSTGELFF.

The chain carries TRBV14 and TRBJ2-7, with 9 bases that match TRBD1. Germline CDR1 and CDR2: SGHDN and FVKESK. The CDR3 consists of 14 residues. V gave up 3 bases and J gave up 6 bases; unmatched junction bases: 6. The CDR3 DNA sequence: TGTGCCAGCAGCCAGACCGGGACAGGGTCCGAGCAGTACTTC. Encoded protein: CASSQTGTGSEQYF.

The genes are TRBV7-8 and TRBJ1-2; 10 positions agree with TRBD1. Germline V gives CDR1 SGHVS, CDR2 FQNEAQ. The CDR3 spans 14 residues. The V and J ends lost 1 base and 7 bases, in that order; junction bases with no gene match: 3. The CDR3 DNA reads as TGTGCCAGCAGCTTAGAGGGACAGGGGCTTGGCTACACCTTC. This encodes CASSLEGQGLGYTF. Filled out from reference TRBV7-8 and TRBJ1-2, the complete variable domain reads GAGVSQSPRYKVAKRGQDVALRCDPISGHVSLFWYQQALGQGPEFLTYFQNEAQLDKSGLPSDRFFAERPEGSVSTLKIQRTQQEDSAVYLCASSLEGQGLGYTFGSGTRLTVV.

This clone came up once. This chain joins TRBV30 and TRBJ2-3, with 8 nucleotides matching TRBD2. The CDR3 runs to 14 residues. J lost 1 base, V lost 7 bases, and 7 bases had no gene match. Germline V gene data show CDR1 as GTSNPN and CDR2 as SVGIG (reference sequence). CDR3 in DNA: TGTGCCTCCCCCGCGGGGGGCCGCACAGATACGCAGTATTTT. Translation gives CASPAGGRTDTQYF.

CDR3 sequence (DNA): TGTGCCAGCAGCTTTAGCGGTTCCGGGGAGCTGTTTTTT. Protein sequence: CASSFSGSGELFF. The V call is TRBV7-3, the J call TRBJ2-2; TRBD2 is a possible D gene (6 bases). Germline V gene lookup returns CDR1 SGHTA and CDR2 FQGTGA. This CDR3 spans 13 amino acids. V was clipped by 3 bases and J by 6 bases, with 8 bases between them. Full variable domain (remainder filled in from reference TRBV7-3 and TRBJ2-2): GAGVSQTPSNKVTEKGKYVELRCDPISGHTALYWYRQSLGQGPEFLIYFQGTGAADDSGLPNDRFFAVRPEGSVSTLKIQRTERGDSAVYLCASSFSGSGELFFGEGSRLTVL.

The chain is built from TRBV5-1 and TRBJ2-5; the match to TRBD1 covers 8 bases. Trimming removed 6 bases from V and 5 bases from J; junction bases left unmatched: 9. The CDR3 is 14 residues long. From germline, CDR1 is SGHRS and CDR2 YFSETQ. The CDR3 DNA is TGCGCCAGCACCCTAGGACAGGGTGGGGAGACCCAGTACTTC. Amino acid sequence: CASTLGQGGETQYF.

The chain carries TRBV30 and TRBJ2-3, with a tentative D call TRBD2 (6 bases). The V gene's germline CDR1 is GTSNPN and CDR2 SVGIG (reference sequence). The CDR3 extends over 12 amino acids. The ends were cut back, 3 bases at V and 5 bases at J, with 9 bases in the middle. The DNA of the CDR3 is TGTGCCTGGAGCCTTAGCGGAGATACGCAGTATTTT. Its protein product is CAWSLSGDTQYF.

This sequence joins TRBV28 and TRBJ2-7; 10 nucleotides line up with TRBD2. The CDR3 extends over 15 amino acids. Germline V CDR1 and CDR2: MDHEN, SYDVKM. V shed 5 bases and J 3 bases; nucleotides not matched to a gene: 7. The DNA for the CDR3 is TGTGCCAGCAGTCTCAGACTAGCGGGCGACTACGAGCAGTACTTC. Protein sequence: CASSLRLAGDYEQYF.

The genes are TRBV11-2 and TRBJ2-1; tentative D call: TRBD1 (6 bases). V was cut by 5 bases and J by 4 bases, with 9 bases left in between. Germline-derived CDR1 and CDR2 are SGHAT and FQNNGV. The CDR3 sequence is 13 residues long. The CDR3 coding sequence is TGTGCCAGCAGCCAGGACAGATACAATGAGCAGTTCTTC. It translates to CASSQDRYNEQFF.

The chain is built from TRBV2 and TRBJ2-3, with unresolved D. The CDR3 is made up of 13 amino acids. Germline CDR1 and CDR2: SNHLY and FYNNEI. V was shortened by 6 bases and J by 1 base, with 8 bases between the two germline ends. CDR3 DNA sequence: TGTGCCAGCAGACACACGCGCACAGATACGCAGTATTTT. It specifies CASRHTRTDTQYF.

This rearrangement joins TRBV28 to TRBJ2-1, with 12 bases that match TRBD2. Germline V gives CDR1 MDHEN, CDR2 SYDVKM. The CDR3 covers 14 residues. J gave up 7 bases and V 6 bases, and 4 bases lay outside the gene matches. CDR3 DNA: TGTGCCAGCAGAACTAGCGGGAGGCGGAATGAGCAGTTCTTC. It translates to CASRTSGRRNEQFF.

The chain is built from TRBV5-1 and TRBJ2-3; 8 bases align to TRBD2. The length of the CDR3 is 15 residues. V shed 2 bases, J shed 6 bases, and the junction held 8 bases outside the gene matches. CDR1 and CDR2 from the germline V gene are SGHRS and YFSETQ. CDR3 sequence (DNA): TGCGCCAGCAGCTTATCGACGGGGGGGCGGGATACGCAGTATTTT. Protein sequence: CASSLSTGGRDTQYF.

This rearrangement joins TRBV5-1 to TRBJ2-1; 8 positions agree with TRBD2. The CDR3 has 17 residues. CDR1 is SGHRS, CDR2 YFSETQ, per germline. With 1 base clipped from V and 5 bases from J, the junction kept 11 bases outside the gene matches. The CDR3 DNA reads TGCGCCAGCAGCTTGACCCTCGCGGGGGGAACAAACAATGAGCAGTTCTTC. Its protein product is CASSLTLAGGTNNEQFF.

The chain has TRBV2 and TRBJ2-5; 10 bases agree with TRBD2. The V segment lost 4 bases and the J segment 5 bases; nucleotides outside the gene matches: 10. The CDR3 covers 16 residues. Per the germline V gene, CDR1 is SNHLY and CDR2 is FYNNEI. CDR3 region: CASSGSSGSLRETQYF. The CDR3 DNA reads TGTGCCAGCAGTGGGTCTAGCGGGAGTTTGCGGGAGACCCAGTACTTC.